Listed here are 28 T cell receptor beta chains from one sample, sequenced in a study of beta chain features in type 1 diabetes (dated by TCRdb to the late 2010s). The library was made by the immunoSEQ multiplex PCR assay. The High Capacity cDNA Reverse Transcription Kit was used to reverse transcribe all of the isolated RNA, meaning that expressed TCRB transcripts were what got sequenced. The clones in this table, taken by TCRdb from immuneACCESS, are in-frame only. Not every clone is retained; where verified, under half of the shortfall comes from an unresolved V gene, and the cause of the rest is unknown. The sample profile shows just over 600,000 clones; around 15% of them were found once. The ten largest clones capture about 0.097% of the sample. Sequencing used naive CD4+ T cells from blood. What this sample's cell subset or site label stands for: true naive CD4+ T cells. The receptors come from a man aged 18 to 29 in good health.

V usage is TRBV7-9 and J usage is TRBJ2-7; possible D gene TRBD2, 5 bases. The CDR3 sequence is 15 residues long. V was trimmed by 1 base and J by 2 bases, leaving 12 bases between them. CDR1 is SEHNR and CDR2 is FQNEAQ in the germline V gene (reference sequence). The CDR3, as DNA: TGTGCCAGCAGCTTAGTGGTAGCGACGACCTACGAGCAGTACTTC. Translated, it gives CASSLVVATTYEQYF.

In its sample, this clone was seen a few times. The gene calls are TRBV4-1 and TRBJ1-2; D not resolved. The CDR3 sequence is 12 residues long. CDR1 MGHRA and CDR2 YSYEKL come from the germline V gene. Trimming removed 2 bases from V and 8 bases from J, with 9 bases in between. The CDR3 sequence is CASSQIMGGYTF. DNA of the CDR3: TGCGCCAGCAGCCAAATAATGGGAGGCTACACCTTC.

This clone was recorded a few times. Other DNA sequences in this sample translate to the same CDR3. The CDR3 sequence is CASSLKVNTEAFF. As DNA, the CDR3 is TGCGCCAGCAGCTTAAAAGTGAACACTGAAGCTTTCTTT. The chain employs TRBV5-1 and TRBJ1-1; D is ambiguous. CDR1 SGHRS and CDR2 YFSETQ come from the germline V gene. The CDR3 has 13 residues. Trimming pared 2 bases from V and 0 bases from J, leaving 5 bases between.

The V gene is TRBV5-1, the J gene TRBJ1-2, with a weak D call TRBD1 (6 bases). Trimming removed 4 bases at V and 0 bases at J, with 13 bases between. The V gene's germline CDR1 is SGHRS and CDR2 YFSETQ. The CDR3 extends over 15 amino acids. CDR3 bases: TGCGCCAGCAGCCTTGGACAGTTAGCTAACTATGGCTACACCTTC. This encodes CASSLGQLANYGYTF.

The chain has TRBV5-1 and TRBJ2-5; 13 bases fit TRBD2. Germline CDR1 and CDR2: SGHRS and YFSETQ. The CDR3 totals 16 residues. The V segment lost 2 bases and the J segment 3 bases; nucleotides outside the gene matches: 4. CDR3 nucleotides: TGCGCCAGCAGCTTCACCGGGACTAGCGGGAAAGAGACCCAGTACTTC. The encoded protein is CASSFTGTSGKETQYF. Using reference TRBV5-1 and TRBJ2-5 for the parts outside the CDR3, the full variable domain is KAGVTQTPRYLIKTRGQQVTLSCSPISGHRSVSWYQQTPGQGLQFLFEYFSETQRNKGNFPGRFSGRQFSNSRSEMNVSTLELGDSALYLCASSFTGTSGKETQYFGPGTRLLVL.

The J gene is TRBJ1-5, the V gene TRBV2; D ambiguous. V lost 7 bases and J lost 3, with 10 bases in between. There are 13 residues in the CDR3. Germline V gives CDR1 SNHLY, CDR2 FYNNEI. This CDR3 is CASNYGLNQPQHF. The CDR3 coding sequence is TGTGCCAGCAATTACGGCCTCAATCAGCCCCAGCATTTT.

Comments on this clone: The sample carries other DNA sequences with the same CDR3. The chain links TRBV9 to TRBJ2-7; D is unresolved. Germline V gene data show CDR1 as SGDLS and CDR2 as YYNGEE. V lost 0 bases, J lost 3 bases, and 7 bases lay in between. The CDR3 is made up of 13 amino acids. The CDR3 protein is CASSVDRGYEQYF. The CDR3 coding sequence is TGTGCCAGCAGCGTAGATCGCGGCTACGAGCAGTACTTC.

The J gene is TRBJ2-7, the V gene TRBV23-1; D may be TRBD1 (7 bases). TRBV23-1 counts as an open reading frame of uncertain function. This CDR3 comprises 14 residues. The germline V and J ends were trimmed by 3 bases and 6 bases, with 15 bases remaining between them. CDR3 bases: TGCGCCAGCAGTCATCCGGACAGGAGGGGCGAGCAGTACTTC. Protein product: CASSHPDRRGEQYF.

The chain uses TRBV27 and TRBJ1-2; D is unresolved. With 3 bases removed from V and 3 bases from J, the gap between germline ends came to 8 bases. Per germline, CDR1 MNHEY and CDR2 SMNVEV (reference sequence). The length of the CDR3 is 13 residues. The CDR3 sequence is CASSLLPHYGYTF. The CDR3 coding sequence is TGTGCCAGCAGTTTGCTGCCTCACTATGGCTACACCTTC.

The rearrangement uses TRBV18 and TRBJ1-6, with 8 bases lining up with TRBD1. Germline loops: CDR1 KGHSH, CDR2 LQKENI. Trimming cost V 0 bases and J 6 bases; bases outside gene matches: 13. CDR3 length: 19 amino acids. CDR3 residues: CASSPPDETIRGLNSPLHF. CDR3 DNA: TGTGCCAGCTCACCACCGGATGAAACAATCAGGGGGCTTAATTCACCCCTCCACTTT.

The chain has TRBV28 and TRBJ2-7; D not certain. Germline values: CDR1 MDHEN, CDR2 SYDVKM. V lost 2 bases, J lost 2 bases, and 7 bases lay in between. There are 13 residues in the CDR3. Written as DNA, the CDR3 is TGTGCCAGCAGTTTAAGAACCCCCTACGAGCAGTACTTC. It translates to CASSLRTPYEQYF.

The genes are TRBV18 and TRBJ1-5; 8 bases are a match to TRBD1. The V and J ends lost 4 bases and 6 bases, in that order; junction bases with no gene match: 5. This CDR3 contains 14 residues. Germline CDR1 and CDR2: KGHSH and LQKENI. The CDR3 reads CASSRTGMGQPQHF. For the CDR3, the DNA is TGTGCCAGCTCACGGACAGGGATGGGTCAGCCCCAGCATTTT.

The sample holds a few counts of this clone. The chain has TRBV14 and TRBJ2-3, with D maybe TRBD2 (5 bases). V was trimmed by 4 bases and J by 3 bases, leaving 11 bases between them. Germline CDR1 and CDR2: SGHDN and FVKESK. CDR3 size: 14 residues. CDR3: CASSRWSGTDTQYF. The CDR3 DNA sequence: TGTGCCAGCAGCCGATGGAGCGGAACAGATACGCAGTATTTT.

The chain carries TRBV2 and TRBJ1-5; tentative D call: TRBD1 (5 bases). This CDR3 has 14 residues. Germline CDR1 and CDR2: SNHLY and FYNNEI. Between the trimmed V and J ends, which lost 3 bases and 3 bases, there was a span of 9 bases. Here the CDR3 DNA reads TGTGCCAGCAGTGACGCAGGGTTCAATCAGCCCCAGCATTTT. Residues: CASSDAGFNQPQHF. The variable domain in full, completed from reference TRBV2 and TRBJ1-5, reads EPEVTQTPSHQVTQMGQEVILRCVPISNHLYFYWYRQILGQKVEFLVSFYNNEISEKSEIFDDQFSVERPDGSNFTLKIRSTKLEDSAMYFCASSDAGFNQPQHFGDGTRLSIL.

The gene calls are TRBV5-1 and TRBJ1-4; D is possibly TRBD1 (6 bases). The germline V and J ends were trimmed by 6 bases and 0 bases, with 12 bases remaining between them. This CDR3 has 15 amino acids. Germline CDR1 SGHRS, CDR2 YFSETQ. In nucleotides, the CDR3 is TGCGCCAGCACGGGGGCGAGGGCAACTAATGAAAAACTGTTTTTT. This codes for CASTGARATNEKLFF.

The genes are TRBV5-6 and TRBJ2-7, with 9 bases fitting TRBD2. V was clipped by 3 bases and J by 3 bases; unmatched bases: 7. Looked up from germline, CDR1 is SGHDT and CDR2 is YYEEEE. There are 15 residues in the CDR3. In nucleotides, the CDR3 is TGTGCCAGCAGCTCACTAGCGGGTGGACTCTACGAGCAGTACTTC. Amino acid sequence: CASSSLAGGLYEQYF.

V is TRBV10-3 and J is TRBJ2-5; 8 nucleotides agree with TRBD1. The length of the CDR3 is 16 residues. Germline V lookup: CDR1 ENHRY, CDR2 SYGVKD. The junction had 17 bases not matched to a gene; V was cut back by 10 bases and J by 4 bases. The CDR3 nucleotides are TGTGCCACCGGGACTTCTCAGGGGGCGGTGGGAGAGACCCAGTACTTC. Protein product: CATGTSQGAVGETQYF.

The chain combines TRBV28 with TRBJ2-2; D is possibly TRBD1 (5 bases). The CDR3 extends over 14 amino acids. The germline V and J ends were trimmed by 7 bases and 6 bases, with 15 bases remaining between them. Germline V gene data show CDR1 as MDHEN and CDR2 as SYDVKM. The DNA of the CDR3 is TGTGCCAGCAAGCCTGTAGGGGCGCCCGGGGAGCTGTTTTTT. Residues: CASKPVGAPGELFF.

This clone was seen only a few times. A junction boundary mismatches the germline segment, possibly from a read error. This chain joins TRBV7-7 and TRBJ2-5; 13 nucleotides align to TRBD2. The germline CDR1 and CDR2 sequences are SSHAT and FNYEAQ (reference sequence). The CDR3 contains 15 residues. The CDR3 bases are TGTGCTAGCAGCTTAGCGTGGACTAGCGGGGGCACCCAGTACTTC. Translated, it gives CASSLAWTSGGTQYF.

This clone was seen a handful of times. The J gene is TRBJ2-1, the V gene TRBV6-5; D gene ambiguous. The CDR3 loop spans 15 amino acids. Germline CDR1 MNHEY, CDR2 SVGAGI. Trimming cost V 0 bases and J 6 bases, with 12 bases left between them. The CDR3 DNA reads TGTGCCAGCAGTTACTCCAGACATGCCGGCAATGAGCAGTTCTTC. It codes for CASSYSRHAGNEQFF.

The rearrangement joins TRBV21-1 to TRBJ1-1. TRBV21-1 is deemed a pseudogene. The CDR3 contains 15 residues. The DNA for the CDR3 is TGTGCCAGCAGCAAAGGATGGGACGAGGGCACTGAAGCTTTCTTT. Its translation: CASSKGWDEGTEAFF.

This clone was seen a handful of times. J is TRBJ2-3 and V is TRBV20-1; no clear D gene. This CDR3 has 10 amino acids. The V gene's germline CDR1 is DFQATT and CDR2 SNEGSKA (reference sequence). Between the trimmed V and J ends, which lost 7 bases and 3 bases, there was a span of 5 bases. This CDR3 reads CSGKTDTQYF. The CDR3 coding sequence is TGCAGTGGTAAGACAGATACGCAGTATTTT.

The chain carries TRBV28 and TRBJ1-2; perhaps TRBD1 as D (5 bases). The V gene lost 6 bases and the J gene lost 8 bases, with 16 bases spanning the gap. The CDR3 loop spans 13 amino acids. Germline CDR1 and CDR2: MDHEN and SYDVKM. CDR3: CASSRREEGGYTF. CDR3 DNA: TGTGCCAGCAGCCGCAGGGAGGAGGGCGGCTACACCTTC.

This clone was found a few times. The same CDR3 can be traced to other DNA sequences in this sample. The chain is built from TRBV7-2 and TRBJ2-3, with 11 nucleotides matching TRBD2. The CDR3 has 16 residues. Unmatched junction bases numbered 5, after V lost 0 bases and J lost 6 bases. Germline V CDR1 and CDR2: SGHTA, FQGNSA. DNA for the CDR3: TGTGCCAGCAGCTTAGCTAGCGGGGGGGCACGGGATACGCAGTATTTT. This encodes CASSLASGGARDTQYF. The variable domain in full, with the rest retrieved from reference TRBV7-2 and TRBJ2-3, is GAGVSQSPSNKVTEKGKDVELRCDPISGHTALYWYRQSLGQGLEFLIYFQGNSAPDKSGLPSDRFSAERTGGSVSTLTIQRTQQEDSAVYLCASSLASGGARDTQYFGPGTRLTVL.

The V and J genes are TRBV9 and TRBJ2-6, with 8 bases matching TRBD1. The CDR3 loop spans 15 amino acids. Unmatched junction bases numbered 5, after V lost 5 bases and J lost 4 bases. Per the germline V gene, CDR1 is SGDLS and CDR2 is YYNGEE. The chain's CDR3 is CASSRQGPGANVLTF. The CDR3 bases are TGTGCCAGCAGTCGACAGGGGCCAGGGGCCAACGTCCTGACTTTC.

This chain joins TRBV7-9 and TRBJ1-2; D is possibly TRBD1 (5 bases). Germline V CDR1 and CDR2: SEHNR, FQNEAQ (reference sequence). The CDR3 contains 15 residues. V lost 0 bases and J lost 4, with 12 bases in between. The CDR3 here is CASSLARGVAYGYTF. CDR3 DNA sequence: TGTGCCAGCAGCTTAGCGAGAGGGGTTGCCTATGGCTACACCTTC.

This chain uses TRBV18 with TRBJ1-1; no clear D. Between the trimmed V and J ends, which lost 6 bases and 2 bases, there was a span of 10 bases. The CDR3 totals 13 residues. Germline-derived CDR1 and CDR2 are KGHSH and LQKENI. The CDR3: CASSVGLNTEAFF. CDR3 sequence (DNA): TGTGCCAGCTCGGTCGGTCTCAACACTGAAGCTTTCTTT.

The CDR3, as DNA: TGTGCCAGCAGCCGGAGCCGGGACAGTGAAGCTTTCTTT. As protein: CASSRSRDSEAFF. This chain uses TRBV7-2 with TRBJ1-1; TRBD1 aligns across 7 bases. Trimming at V came to 5 bases and at J to 7 bases, leaving 7 bases not matched to a gene. The CDR3 is 13 amino acids. The V gene's germline CDR1 is SGHTA and CDR2 FQGNSA.